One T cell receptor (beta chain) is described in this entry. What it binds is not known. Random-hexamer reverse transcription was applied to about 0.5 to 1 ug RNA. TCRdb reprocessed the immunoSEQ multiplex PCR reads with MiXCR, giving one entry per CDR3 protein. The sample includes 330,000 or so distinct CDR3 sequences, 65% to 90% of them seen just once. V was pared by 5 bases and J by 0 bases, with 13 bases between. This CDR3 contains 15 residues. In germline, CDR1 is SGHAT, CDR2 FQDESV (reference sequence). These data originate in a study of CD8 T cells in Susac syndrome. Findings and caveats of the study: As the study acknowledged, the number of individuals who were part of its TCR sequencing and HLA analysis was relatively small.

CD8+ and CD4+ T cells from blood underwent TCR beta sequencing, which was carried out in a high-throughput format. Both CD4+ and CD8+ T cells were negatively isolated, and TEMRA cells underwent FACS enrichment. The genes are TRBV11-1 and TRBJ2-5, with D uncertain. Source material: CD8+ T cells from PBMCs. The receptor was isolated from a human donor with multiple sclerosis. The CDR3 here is CASSQSVSDQETQYF. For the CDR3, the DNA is TGTGCCAGCAGCCAGTCGGTCAGCGACCAAGAGACCCAGTACTTC.